Below, 4 T cell receptor beta chains from the same sample are listed, as sequenced in a study of early T cells in non-severe SARS-CoV-2 infection. MiXCR, run by TCRdb on the 5' RACE reads, gives a single entry per CDR3 protein. The table has around 37,000 distinct CDR3 sequences, roughly 9.9% seen once; the top ten hold more than 10%. Specimen: whole blood. The receptors here all came from an adult who was a healthcare worker with PCR-confirmed SARS-CoV-2 infection or an uninfected control (not recorded which).

This clonotype was seen a few times. This chain links TRBV29-1 with TRBJ1-4; a possible D gene is TRBD1 (6 bases). Trimming pared 7 bases from V and 6 bases from J, leaving 15 bases between. CDR1 SQVTM and CDR2 ANQGSEA come from the germline V gene. The CDR3 runs to 13 residues. The CDR3, as DNA: TGCAGCGCTGCCCGGGGGCTCGATGAAAAACTGTTTTTT. Translating gives CSAARGLDEKLFF.

The rearrangement uses TRBV29-1 and TRBJ2-1, with 7 bases matching TRBD2. J lost 6 bases, V lost 2 bases, and 13 bases had no gene match. The CDR3 has 16 amino acids. Germline assignment: CDR1 SQVTM and CDR2 ANQGSEA. This chain's CDR3 is CSVERRGGPQANEQFF. CDR3 DNA: TGCAGCGTTGAACGTCGCGGGGGTCCCCAAGCCAATGAGCAGTTCTTC.

The chain's CDR3 is CAWALLRLASNEQFF. The CDR3 coding sequence is TGTGCCTGGGCCCTACTCCGACTAGCGAGCAATGAGCAGTTCTTC. The rearrangement joins TRBV30 to TRBJ2-1, with 8 bases lining up with TRBD2. CDR1 is GTSNPN, CDR2 SVGIG, per germline (reference sequence). The CDR3 sequence is 15 residues long. The ends lost 5 bases at V and 6 bases at J; junction bases unmatched: 12.

This clonotype was counted many times. The rearrangement links TRBV20-1 to TRBJ2-5; TRBD1 aligns across 7 bases. The CDR3 loop spans 16 amino acids. Trimming removed 6 bases from V and 2 bases from J; junction bases left unmatched: 15. Per the germline V gene, CDR1 is DFQATT and CDR2 is SNEGSKA (reference sequence). Written as DNA, the CDR3 is TGCAGTGCCATCCCAGGGGGTAGGGCACTTCAAGAGACCCAGTACTTC. Translating it yields CSAIPGGRALQETQYF.